The rows below give T cell receptor beta chains drawn from one sample of a study of T cell responses to AZD1222 COVID-19 vaccine. Clones were sequenced by immunoSEQ multiplex PCR, and TCRdb holds only the in-frame ones, with some missing. This sample has some 100,000 clones, with 87% found just once. The input for sequencing was peripheral blood, taken on day 0 of AZD1222 vaccination. The receptors originated from an adult in good health. Each CDR3 is given with its conserved first and last residue. Fields, in order: CDR3 protein, CDR3 DNA, D gene, V gene, J gene, clone size. The D gene is left open where the match is weak. Clone size, where shown, is once, few, many, or a class for clones that have expanded.

CDR3aa: CASSFSSHYEQYF
CDR3nt: TGTGCCAGCAGCTTCTCCTCCCACTACGAGCAGTACTTC
d_gene: NA
v_gene: TRBV5-6
j_gene: TRBJ2-7
abundance: NA

CDR3aa: CAISVGTGAAYEQYF
CDR3nt: TGTGCCATCAGTGTGGGCACCGGGGCAGCCTACGAGCAGTACTTC
d_gene: NA
v_gene: TRBV10-3
j_gene: TRBJ2-7
abundance: NA

CDR3aa: CASSPETSLSPLHF
CDR3nt: TGTGCCAGCTCACCCGAGACATCCCTTTCACCCCTCCACTTT
d_gene: NA
v_gene: TRBV18
j_gene: TRBJ1-6
abundance: once

CDR3aa: CASSPSGNAQPQHF
CDR3nt: TGCGCCAGCAGCCCTTCAGGGAACGCTCAGCCCCAGCATTTT
d_gene: NA
v_gene: TRBV10-1
j_gene: TRBJ1-5
abundance: NA

CDR3aa: CASSLRAPGNTIYF
CDR3nt: TGTGCCAGCAGTTTAAGGGCACCGGGAAACACCATATATTTT
d_gene: NA
v_gene: TRBV28
j_gene: TRBJ1-3
abundance: NA

CDR3aa: CASSPPGREVYNEQFF
CDR3nt: TGTGCCAGCAGCCCCCCTGGGCGGGAGGTTTACAATGAGCAGTTCTTC
d_gene: TRBD2
v_gene: TRBV9
j_gene: TRBJ2-1
abundance: NA

CDR3aa: CASSESQANYGYTF
CDR3nt: TGCGCCAGCAGTGAGTCACAGGCGAACTATGGCTACACCTTC
d_gene: NA
v_gene: TRBV10-1
j_gene: TRBJ1-2
abundance: NA

CDR3aa: CASIRLANTGELFF
CDR3nt: TGTGCCAGCATTAGACTAGCGAACACCGGGGAGCTGTTTTTT
d_gene: NA
v_gene: TRBV2
j_gene: TRBJ2-2
abundance: NA

CDR3aa: CASSPDEGRVSPLHF
CDR3nt: TGCGCCAGCAGCCCGGACGAGGGACGAGTTTCACCCCTCCACTTT
d_gene: NA
v_gene: TRBV5-1
j_gene: TRBJ1-6
abundance: once

CDR3aa: CAISGRGQGVSPLHF
CDR3nt: TGTGCCATCAGTGGCCGGGGACAGGGGGTTTCACCCCTCCACTTT
d_gene: TRBD1
v_gene: TRBV10-3
j_gene: TRBJ1-6
abundance: NA

CDR3aa: CATSDFTSVTSGLYNEQFF
CDR3nt: TGTGCCACCAGTGATTTCACTTCCGTGACTAGCGGCCTATACAATGAGCAGTTCTTC
d_gene: TRBD2
v_gene: TRBV24-1
j_gene: TRBJ2-1
abundance: NA

CDR3aa: CASSFAQGPYNEQFF
CDR3nt: TGTGCCAGCAGTTTTGCGCAGGGGCCTTACAATGAGCAGTTCTTC
d_gene: NA
v_gene: TRBV28
j_gene: TRBJ2-1
abundance: NA

CDR3aa: CASRDSIGGGNYGYTF
CDR3nt: TGCGCCAGCAGGGACAGTATCGGAGGTGGAAACTATGGCTACACCTTC
d_gene: NA
v_gene: TRBV5-1
j_gene: TRBJ1-2
abundance: NA

CDR3aa: CASSFRGYQPQHF
CDR3nt: TGTGCCAGCAGTTTTAGGGGGTACCAGCCCCAGCATTTT
d_gene: NA
v_gene: TRBV13
j_gene: TRBJ1-5
abundance: NA

CDR3aa: CASRGLAGAQSSYNEQFF
CDR3nt: TGTGCCAGCAGGGGGCTAGCGGGAGCGCAGAGCTCCTACAATGAGCAGTTCTTC
d_gene: TRBD2
v_gene: TRBV27
j_gene: TRBJ2-1
abundance: NA